This record covers a single TCR beta chain. Its antigen is undetermined. The entry originates in a study of cytomegalovirus exposure and HLA in healthy donors. Overall study results and limits: A later analysis found TCR association rates differed by HLA locus, highest for DRB1 and lowest for HLA-C.

The PCR employed 60 Vbeta primers together with 13 Jbeta primers. Assay used: immunoSEQ multiplex PCR; TCRdb lists only in-frame clones, some missing. The sample carries around 50,000 clones, roughly 80% recorded once. Donors showed nominal health when sampled, although they likely had unrecorded immune exposures. V lost 0 bases to trimming and J lost 7 bases, with 10 bases between them. Germline V gene data show CDR1 as SGHTA and CDR2 as FQGNSA. This CDR3 has 14 amino acids. The material sequenced was PBMCs. The TCR sequence derives from a man aged 40-49 years in good health and CMV-seronegative. The chain has TRBV7-2 and TRBJ2-4; maybe TRBD2 (5 bases). The CDR3, as DNA: TGTGCCAGCAGCTTAGCAGGGAGAAGGAACATTCAGTACTTC. It is translated as CASSLAGRRNIQYF.